The 14 T cell receptor beta chains given below trace back to one sample, sequenced in a study of tumor-infiltrating lymphocytes in primary liver carcinoma. TCR beta cDNA was reverse-transcribed from approximately 0.45 ug of total RNA. The reaction used a constant-region primer and ProtoScript II reverse transcriptase. Three nested multiplex PCR rounds, a slightly modified ARM-PCR, produced the libraries for TCR beta. The two initial PCR rounds, approximately 10 cycles each, used TRBV1-TRBV30 forward and C-beta reverse primers. MiXCR was run by TCRdb on the multiplex PCR reads, yielding one entry per CDR3 protein. The profile shows around 330,000 distinct CDR3 sequences, nearly 60% of them singletons. Unsorted whole blood supplied the blood RNA, and germline DNA was isolated too. The source material was peripheral blood. These receptor sequences come from a woman aged 25 to 45 with primary liver carcinoma and hepatitis B virus infection.

A single count supports this clonotype. One junction end disagrees with the germline gene, perhaps due to a read error. The chain has TRBV12-3 or TRBV12-4 and TRBJ2-5; 7 nucleotides match TRBD1. The CDR3 is made up of 16 amino acids. CDR3 residues: CAGSKGYGTDQETQYF. The DNA of the CDR3 is TGTGCCGGCAGTAAAGGGTACGGGACAGACCAAGAGACCCAGTACTTC.

This clonotype occurred a few times. The CDR3 DNA reads as TGTGCCAGCGGAGTAGGCTACGAGCAGTACTTC. This gives the protein CASGVGYEQYF. The chain links TRBV6-6 to TRBJ2-7; D ambiguous. Germline V gives CDR1 MNHNY, CDR2 SVGAGI (reference sequence). CDR3 size: 11 residues. The V gene lost 8 bases and the J gene lost 3 bases, with 8 bases spanning the gap.

As concerns this clonotype: A single base separates this from a much larger clone, so it may be a read error. V and J are TRBV7-9 and TRBJ2-3; D gene uncertain. This CDR3 has 15 residues. Germline loops: CDR1 SEHNR, CDR2 FQNEAQ (reference sequence). In DNA form, the CDR3 reads TGTGCCAGCAGCTCAGCAGGCTGGTCAACAGATACGAAGTATTTT. It yields the protein CASSSAGWSTDTKYF.

This clonotype was seen once. This may be a read error, as it is one base from a much larger clone. The genes are TRBV12-3 or TRBV12-4 and TRBJ2-7, with D perhaps matching TRBD1 or TRBD2 (5 bases each). V dropped 5 bases and J dropped 4 bases, with 18 bases sitting between them. The CDR3 covers 15 residues. CDR3 residues: CASSPPTGPYYEQYF. In DNA, the CDR3 is TGTGCCAGCAGTCCGCCAACGGGACCTTATTACGAGCAGTACTTC.

The rearrangement uses TRBV30 and TRBJ1-5, with a weak D call TRBD1 (6 bases). Germline V CDR1 and CDR2: GTSNPN, SVGIG (reference sequence). With 2 bases removed from V and 3 bases from J, the gap between germline ends came to 14 bases. The CDR3 extends over 15 amino acids. CDR3 in amino acids: CAWSSGRGYNQPQHF. CDR3 nucleotide sequence: TGTGCCTGGAGTTCGGGCAGGGGATACAATCAGCCCCAGCATTTT. The complete variable domain, with remaining parts taken from reference TRBV30 and TRBJ1-5, reads SQTIHQWPATLVQPVGSPLSLECTVEGTSNPNLYWYRQAAGRGLQLLFYSVGIGQISSEVPQNLSASRPQDRQFILSSKKLLLSDSGFYLCAWSSGRGYNQPQHFGDGTRLSIL.

Details on this clonotype: This may be a read error: a much more frequent sequence differs by one nucleotide. The J gene is TRBJ2-6, the V gene TRBV29-1; D is ambiguous. CDR1 SQVTM and CDR2 ANQGSEA come from the germline V gene. This CDR3 has 14 amino acids. Trimming pared 0 bases from V and 4 bases from J, leaving 7 bases between. The CDR3 DNA reads as TGCAGCGTTGAAGAACCTAAAGGGGCCAACGTCCTGACTTTC. It translates to CSVEEPKGANVLTF.

To note about this clonotype: A junction end diverges from the germline sequence, so it may reflect a read error. The chain employs TRBV6-5 and TRBJ1-1; 7 bases are a match to TRBD1. Germline V gives CDR1 MNHEY, CDR2 SVGAGI. The CDR3 is 13 amino acids. The chain's CDR3 is CTSSYRGGTEAFF. The CDR3 DNA is TGTACCAGCAGTTACAGGGGTGGCACTGAAGCTTTCTTT.

Worth noting for this clonotype: The conserved phenylalanine or tryptophan normally closing the CDR3 is absent here, so this likely arose from a read error. The rearrangement joins TRBV11-2 to TRBJ2-5, with TRBD2 as a possible D gene (5 bases). The length of the CDR3 is 15 residues. The germline V gene has CDR1 SGHAT and CDR2 FQNNGV. CDR3 sequence reads: CAISQMAGVWETQYL. The CDR3 DNA follows: TGTGCCATCAGCCAAATGGCCGGGGTGTGGGAGACCCAGTACTTA.

This CDR3 is CASNPFGGAYNEQFF. CDR3 DNA sequence: TGCGCCAGCAACCCGTTCGGGGGCGCCTACAATGAGCAGTTCTTC. The genes are TRBV4-3 and TRBJ2-1; D is tentatively TRBD1 or TRBD2 (6 bases each). This CDR3 is 15 amino acids long. Between the trimmed V and J ends, which lost 7 bases and 2 bases, there was a span of 15 bases. From germline, CDR1 is LGHNA and CDR2 YSLEER.

Remarks on this clonotype: The junction departs from germline at one end; a sequencing error may be responsible. The chain is built from TRBV6-2 or TRBV6-3 and TRBJ2-7, with TRBD2 matching 10 bases. CDR1 MNHEY and CDR2 SVGEGT come from the germline V gene. This CDR3 spans 15 amino acids. The CDR3 DNA sequence: TGTGGCAGCAGCAAATTAGCGGGAGGAGATTACGAGCAGTACTTC. This sequence encodes CGSSKLAGGDYEQYF.

Of note for this clonotype: One junction end disagrees with the germline gene, perhaps due to a read error. The chain carries TRBV11-3 and TRBJ2-2; no firm D call. From germline, CDR1 is SGHNT and CDR2 YENEEA. The CDR3 is 14 residues long. The CDR3, as DNA: TGTGCCAGCAGCTTCCCGCAGAACACCAGGGAGCTGTTTTTT. This sequence encodes CASSFPQNTRELFF.

In regard to this clonotype: One base away lies a much larger clone, so this may be a sequencing read error. The chain carries TRBV11-2 and TRBJ2-2, with D uncertain. Germline CDR1 reads SGHAT; CDR2 reads FQNNGV. The CDR3 is 14 amino acids. CDR3 sequence reads: CVSSLVYVSGELFF. CDR3 in DNA: TGTGTCAGCAGCTTAGTATACGTGTCCGGGGAGCTGTTTTTT.

About this clonotype: This may be a read error, as it is one base from a much larger clone. The rearrangement joins TRBV4-1 to TRBJ2-7, with 11 bases matching TRBD1. The CDR3 runs 15 residues. CDR1 is MGHRA, CDR2 YSYEKL, per germline. The CDR3 DNA is TGCGCCAGCAGCCGGGGGACAGGGGGAACCTACAAGCAGTACTTC. Translated, it gives CASSRGTGGTYKQYF.

On this clonotype itself: Sequence at one end of the junction differs from germline and may be a read error. V and J are TRBV29-1 and TRBJ2-3; 7 nucleotides agree with TRBD2. The CDR3 covers 16 residues. Germline V CDR1 and CDR2: SQVTM, ANQGSEA. The DNA for the CDR3 is TGCAGCGGTGGGGGACTATCGGGAGGTAGCACAGTTACGCAGTATTTT. This codes for CSGGGLSGGSTVTQYF.